The 3 T cell receptor beta chains below were found in one sample sequenced in a study of CD8 T cells in Susac syndrome. With random hexamers, reverse transcription was performed on roughly 0.5 to 1 ug of RNA. TCRdb reprocessed the immunoSEQ multiplex PCR reads with MiXCR, giving one entry per CDR3 protein. The sample carries over 300,000 distinct CDR3 sequences, under 95% recorded once. Sequencing was carried out using CD4+ T cells from PBMCs. The source is a human donor with multiple sclerosis.

The rearrangement uses TRBV29-1 and TRBJ1-1; a possible D gene is TRBD1 (5 bases). There are 12 residues in the CDR3. Germline V lookup: CDR1 SQVTM, CDR2 ANQGSEA. With 6 bases removed from V and 5 bases from J, the gap between germline ends came to 13 bases. The CDR3 reads CSVGERETEAFF. The DNA for the CDR3 is TGCAGCGTGGGGGAGAGGGAAACTGAAGCTTTCTTT.

The V call is TRBV20-1, the J call TRBJ2-2; 8 nucleotides agree with TRBD1. CDR3 length: 14 amino acids. Germline values: CDR1 DFQATT, CDR2 SNEGSKA (reference sequence). Trimming removed 5 bases from V and 4 bases from J; junction bases left unmatched: 6. The CDR3 here is CSAAPTGGTGELFF. The CDR3 DNA reads as TGCAGTGCTGCCCCCACAGGGGGCACCGGGGAGCTGTTTTTT.

The chain is built from TRBV7-9 and TRBJ2-2; no clear D gene. V dropped 6 bases and J dropped 1 base, with 6 bases sitting between them. This CDR3 has 13 residues. Germline-derived CDR1 and CDR2 are SEHNR and FQNEAQ (reference sequence). CDR3 coding DNA: TGTGCCAGCAGGCGATGGAACACCGGGGAGCTGTTTTTT. Residues: CASRRWNTGELFF. Supplemented by reference TRBV7-9 and TRBJ2-2, the full variable domain reads DTGVSQNPRHKITKRGQNVTFRCDPISEHNRLYWYRQTLGQGPEFLTYFQNEAQLEKSRLLSDRFSAERPKGSFSTLEIQRTEQGDSAMYLCASRRWNTGELFFGEGSRLTVL.